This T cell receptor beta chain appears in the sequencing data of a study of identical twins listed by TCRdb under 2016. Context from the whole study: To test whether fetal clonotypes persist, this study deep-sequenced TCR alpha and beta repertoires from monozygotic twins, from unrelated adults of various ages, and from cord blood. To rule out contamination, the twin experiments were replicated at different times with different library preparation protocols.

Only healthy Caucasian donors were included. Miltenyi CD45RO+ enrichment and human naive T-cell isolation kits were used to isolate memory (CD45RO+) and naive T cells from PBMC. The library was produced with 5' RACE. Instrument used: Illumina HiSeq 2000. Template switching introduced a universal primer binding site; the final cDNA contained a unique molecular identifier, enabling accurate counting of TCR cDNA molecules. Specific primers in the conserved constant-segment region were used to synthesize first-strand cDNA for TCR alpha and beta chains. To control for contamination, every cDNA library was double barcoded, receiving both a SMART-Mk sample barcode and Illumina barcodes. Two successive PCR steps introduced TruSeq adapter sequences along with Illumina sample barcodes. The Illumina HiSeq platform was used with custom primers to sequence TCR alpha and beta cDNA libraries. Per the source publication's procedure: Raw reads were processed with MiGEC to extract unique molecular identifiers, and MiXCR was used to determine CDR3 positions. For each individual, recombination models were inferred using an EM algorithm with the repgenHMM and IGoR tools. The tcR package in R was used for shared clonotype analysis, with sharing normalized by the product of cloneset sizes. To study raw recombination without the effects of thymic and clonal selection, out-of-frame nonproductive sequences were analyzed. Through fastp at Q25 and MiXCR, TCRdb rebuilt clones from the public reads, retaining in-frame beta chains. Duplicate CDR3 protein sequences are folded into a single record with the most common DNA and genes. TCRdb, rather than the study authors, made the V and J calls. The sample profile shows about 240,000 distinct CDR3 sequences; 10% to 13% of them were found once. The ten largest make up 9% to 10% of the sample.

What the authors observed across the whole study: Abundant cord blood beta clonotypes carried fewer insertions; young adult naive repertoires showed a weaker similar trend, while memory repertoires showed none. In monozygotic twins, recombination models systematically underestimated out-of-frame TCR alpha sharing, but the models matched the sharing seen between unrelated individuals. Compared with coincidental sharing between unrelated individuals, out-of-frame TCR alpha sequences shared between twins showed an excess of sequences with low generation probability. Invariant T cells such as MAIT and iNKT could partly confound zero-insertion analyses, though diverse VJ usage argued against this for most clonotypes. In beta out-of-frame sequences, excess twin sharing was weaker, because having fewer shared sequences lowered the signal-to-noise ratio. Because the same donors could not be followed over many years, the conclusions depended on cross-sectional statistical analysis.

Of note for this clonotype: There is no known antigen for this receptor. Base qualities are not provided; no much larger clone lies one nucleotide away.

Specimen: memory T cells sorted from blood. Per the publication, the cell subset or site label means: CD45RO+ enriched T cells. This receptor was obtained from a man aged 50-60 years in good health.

CDR3 reads: CAWSIFPRTEAFF. The bases read TGTGCCTGGAGTATCTTCCCGCGGACTGAAGCTTTCTTT. The chain employs TRBV30 and TRBJ1-1, with the D gene too uncertain to name. The trim is 2 bases for V and 5 bases for J, with a gap of 12 bases between the germline ends. From its cysteine to its phenylalanine, the CDR3 spans 13 amino acids. Only the CDR3 portion is preserved as DNA: 39 bases, with reading frame beginning at the first base. Sequences GTSNPN (CDR1) and SVGIG (CDR2) are obtained from the germline V gene (reference sequence).